Listed below are T cell receptor beta chains from one sample, sequenced in a study of blood T cells in healthy people across ages. TCRdb fed the 5' RACE reads into MiXCR, producing one record per CDR3 protein. Among roughly 2 million distinct CDR3 sequences, approximately 50% were seen once, and the ten largest hold 2% to 2.5%. Sequences were obtained from blood. The origin of the receptors is a woman in her 40s in good health. Both conserved end residues are part of each CDR3. A D gene is named only where the DNA matches it firmly. The size field is filled for only some rows; it gives once, few, many or a size class.

d_call j_call v_call clone_size cdr3_aa cdr3_nt
TRBD1 TRBJ1-5 TRBV20-1 NA CSARHRGFSNQPQHF TGCAGTGCTAGGCACAGGGGTTTTAGCAATCAGCCCCAGCATTTT
NA TRBJ2-3 TRBV4-1 few CASSQVEGFTDTQYF TGCGCCAGCAGCCAAGTGGAGGGATTCACAGATACGCAGTATTTT
NA TRBJ1-5 TRBV12-3/TRBV12-4 few CASSLPGNQPQHF TGTGCCAGCAGTCTACCGGGTAATCAGCCCCAGCATTTT
NA TRBJ2-1 TRBV10-3 few CAISELDNEQFF TGTGCCATCAGTGAGCTTGACAATGAGCAGTTCTTC
TRBD2 TRBJ2-4 TRBV7-2 NA CASSPTSGGSLLDKNIQYF TGTGCCAGCAGCCCAACTAGCGGGGGGTCGCTTCTTGACAAAAACATTCAGTACTTC
NA TRBJ2-1 TRBV20-1 NA CSARVEVVGNEQFF TGCAGTGCTAGAGTGGAAGTCGTCGGCAATGAGCAGTTCTTC
TRBD1 TRBJ2-4 TRBV6-6 NA CASSYSRQGETKNIQYF TGTGCCAGCAGTTACTCGAGGCAGGGGGAAACCAAAAACATTCAGTACTTC
TRBD1 TRBJ1-2 TRBV7-3 NA CASSPDRAAGYTF TGTGCCAGCAGCCCTGACAGGGCCGCGGGCTACACCTTC
NA TRBJ2-1 TRBV6-2/TRBV6-3 NA CATSWRAGIMNEQFF TGTGCCACCTCCTGGCGGGCTGGAATCATGAATGAGCAGTTCTTC
TRBD1 TRBJ1-2 TRBV20-1 few CSAAGQGVDYGYTF TGCAGTGCTGCGGGACAGGGAGTCGACTATGGCTACACCTTC
TRBD1 TRBJ2-5 TRBV5-4 once CASNILTGGQETQYF TGTGCCAGCAACATCTTAACAGGGGGACAGGAGACCCAGTACTTC
TRBD1 TRBJ2-5 TRBV28 few CASSLEGGPQETQYF TGTGCCAGCAGTTTAGAAGGGGGCCCCCAAGAGACCCAGTACTTC
NA TRBJ2-3 TRBV27 few CASSLRLTSPPDTQYF TGTGCCAGCAGTCTAAGACTAACCTCACCCCCAGATACGCAGTATTTT
NA TRBJ2-3 TRBV29-1 NA CSATGLRSTDTQYF TGCAGCGCAACGGGACTCCGGTCCACAGATACGCAGTATTTT
NA TRBJ2-4 TRBV29-1 many CSVGTNENIQYF TGCAGCGTGGGGACAAACGAAAACATTCAGTACTTC
TRBD1 TRBJ2-7 TRBV20-1 once CSATDRGLYNEQYF TGCAGTGCAACCGACAGGGGGCTCTACAATGAGCAGTACTTC
NA TRBJ2-1 TRBV11-3 NA CASSLEARNNEQFF TGTGCCAGCAGCTTAGAAGCTAGGAACAATGAGCAGTTCTTC
TRBD2 TRBJ2-1 TRBV6-5 few CASSYSGLAGGPMTGNEQFF TGTGCCAGCAGTTACTCCGGGCTAGCGGGGGGCCCAATGACCGGCAATGAGCAGTTCTTC
NA TRBJ2-5 TRBV4-1 NA CASSQPPWDGSLETQYF TGCGCCAGCAGCCAACCTCCCTGGGACGGGTCCCTGGAGACCCAGTACTTC
TRBD2 TRBJ2-5 TRBV6-2/TRBV6-3 NA CASSTSSGAYF TGTGCCAGCAGTACCTCTAGCGGGGCGTACTTC
TRBD1 TRBJ1-2 TRBV5-1 NA CASRSEQGLKGDGYTF TGCGCCAGCAGGTCCGAACAGGGGCTGAAAGGCGATGGCTACACCTTC
NA TRBJ2-7 TRBV27 NA CASSLRAEIYEQYF TGTGCCAGCAGTTTACGGGCAGAGATCTACGAGCAGTACTTC
NA TRBJ1-1 TRBV5-5 NA CASSLGGWEEMNTEAFF TGTGCCAGCAGCTTGGGGGGGTGGGAAGAAATGAACACTGAAGCTTTCTTT
NA TRBJ2-7 TRBV6-6 few CASSSSVYEQYF TGTGCCAGCAGTTCCTCCGTATACGAGCAGTACTTC
NA TRBJ1-4 TRBV27 NA CASSFASGQSGEKLFF TGTGCCAGCAGTTTCGCCTCCGGACAGTCTGGGGAAAAACTGTTTTTT
TRBD1 TRBJ1-1 TRBV28 once CASKKDRGENTEAFF TGTGCCAGCAAAAAGGACAGGGGGGAGAACACTGAAGCTTTCTTT
NA TRBJ2-5 TRBV7-3 few CASSLGATGETQYF TGTGCCAGCAGCTTAGGTGCGACCGGGGAGACCCAGTACTTC
NA TRBJ1-4 TRBV10-3 few CAISESASGATNEKLFF TGTGCCATCAGTGAGTCGGCGTCGGGGGCGACTAATGAAAAACTGTTTTTT
NA TRBJ1-2 TRBV5-6 NA CASRSPVAGNYGYTF TGTGCCAGCAGATCCCCGGTGGCGGGGAACTATGGCTACACCTTC
TRBD2 TRBJ2-1 TRBV4-2 few CASSPRLAGARNEQFF TGTGCCAGCAGCCCCAGACTAGCGGGGGCAAGGAATGAGCAGTTCTTC
TRBD2 TRBJ2-1 TRBV29-1 NA CSVAQRSGGLDSEQFF TGCAGCGTGGCACAGAGGAGCGGGGGCCTCGATAGTGAGCAGTTCTTC
TRBD1 TRBJ2-1 TRBV7-9 NA CASSSRDRAKQNYNEQFF TGTGCCAGCAGCTCCCGGGACAGGGCCAAACAGAACTACAATGAGCAGTTCTTC
TRBD1 TRBJ1-2 TRBV6-5 NA CASSSKSRGRSGYTF TGTGCCAGCAGTTCCAAATCCAGGGGGCGAAGTGGCTACACCTTC
NA TRBJ1-5 TRBV20-1 NA CSASDSQTTPRNQPQHF TGCAGTGCCTCGGACAGTCAAACCACACCACGCAATCAGCCCCAGCATTTT
TRBD1 TRBJ2-3 TRBV14 NA CASSQVTGGNTQYF TGTGCCAGCAGCCAAGTAACAGGGGGCAATACGCAGTATTTT
TRBD2 TRBJ2-5 TRBV7-9 NA CASSLVASGGPQTQYF TGTGCCAGCAGCTTAGTCGCTAGCGGGGGGCCCCAAACCCAGTACTTC